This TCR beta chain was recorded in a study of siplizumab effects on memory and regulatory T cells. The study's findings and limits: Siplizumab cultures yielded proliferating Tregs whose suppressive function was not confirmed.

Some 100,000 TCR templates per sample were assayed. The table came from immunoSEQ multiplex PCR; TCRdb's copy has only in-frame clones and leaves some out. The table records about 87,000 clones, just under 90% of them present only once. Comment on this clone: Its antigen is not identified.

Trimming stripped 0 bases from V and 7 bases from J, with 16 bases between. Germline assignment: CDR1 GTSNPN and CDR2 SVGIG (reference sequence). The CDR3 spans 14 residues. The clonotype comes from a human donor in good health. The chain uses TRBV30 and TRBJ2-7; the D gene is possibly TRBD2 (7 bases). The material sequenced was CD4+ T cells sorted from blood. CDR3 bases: TGTGCCTGGAGTGTACGGATGGGAGGGGGGGAGCAGTACTTC. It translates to CAWSVRMGGGEQYF.